One and the same sample provided the 22 T cell receptor beta chains below, sequenced in a study of Tregs in tolerant kidney transplant recipients. TCRdb keeps only in-frame clones here, not all; method: immunoSEQ multiplex PCR. The table gives roughly 50,000 clones; the top ten clones make up about 0.83% of it. The material was CD4+ T cells from blood, obtained before the transplant. All receptors come from a human donor who received a combined kidney and bone marrow transplant.

Turning to this clone: The read gets to within 3 residues of the CDR3 end, and the germline J gene fills in the rest. The V call is TRBV29-1, the J call TRBJ2-7; 10 positions agree with TRBD1. V was pared by 5 bases and J by 6 bases, with 7 bases of the junction left unmatched. This CDR3 has 13 residues. Germline V gene data show CDR1 as SQVTM and CDR2 as ANQGSEA. The sequenced CDR3 bases are TGCAGCGTTATAAGACAGGGGGCCCTCGAG. This encodes CSVIRQGALE. The full CDR3 protein is CSVIRQGALEQYF.

For this clone: The CDR3 extends 3 residues past the end of the read, so its final part is completed from the germline J gene. V and J are TRBV23-1 and TRBJ1-3; no clear D. TRBV23-1 is an open reading frame whose function is uncertain. CDR3 length: 14 amino acids. The V gene lost 4 bases and the J gene lost 2 bases, with 9 bases spanning the gap. The sequenced part of the CDR3 DNA is TGCGCCAGCAGTCGCAATCGGGCTGGAAACACC. The encoded protein is CASSRNRAGNT. The CDR3, in full, reads CASSRNRAGNTIYF.

As concerns this clone: The CDR3 extends 3 residues past the end of the read, so its final part is completed from the germline J gene. V and J are TRBV6-2 or TRBV6-3 and TRBJ2-7; 11 bases are shared with TRBD2. This CDR3 contains 13 residues. V trimming: 7 bases; J trimming: 2 bases; junction bases outside the gene matches: 1. Germline CDR1 reads MNHEY; CDR2 reads SVGEGT. CDR3 loop: CASILAGAYEQYF. The sequenced CDR3 bases are TGTGCCAGCATACTAGCGGGAGCCTACGAG.

As regards this clone: The CDR3 end lies 3 residues beyond the end of the read and is filled in from the germline J gene. This chain links TRBV18 with TRBJ1-2, with D uncertain. The CDR3 is 13 residues long. Germline CDR1 and CDR2: KGHSH and LQKENI. V was cut by 2 bases and J by 2 bases, with 6 bases left in between. This CDR3 reads CASSPTSNYGYTF. CDR3 DNA (partial): TGTGCCAGCTCACCAACTTCGAACTATGGC.

For this clone: The CDR3 end lies 3 residues beyond the end of the read and is filled in from the germline J gene. The chain is built from TRBV6-2 or TRBV6-3 and TRBJ1-1; D gene ambiguous. The germline gives CDR1 MNHEY, CDR2 SVGEGT. The CDR3 sequence is 14 residues long. V was cut by 5 bases and J by 1 base, with 11 bases left in between. CDR3 loop: CASSDWHGNTEAFF. The part of the CDR3 DNA that was read is TGTGCCAGCAGTGACTGGCATGGGAACACTGAA.

As concerns this clone: The read ends 3 residues before the CDR3 terminus; that terminus is restored from the germline J gene. V gene TRBV2 combines with J gene TRBJ1-1; D may be TRBD1 (6 bases). Between the trimmed V and J ends, which lost 8 bases and 5 bases, there was a span of 18 bases. The CDR3 covers 14 residues. From germline, CDR1 is SNHLY and CDR2 FYNNEI. The CDR3 bases that were read are TGTGCCAGCCGACAAGGTACAGGGCTAACTGAA. Translated, it gives CASRQGTGLTE. In full, the CDR3 reads CASRQGTGLTEAFF.

With respect to this clone: Read sequence stops 3 residues before the CDR3 end, and the germline J gene provides the missing end. The rearrangement joins TRBV30 to TRBJ2-6; D gene unclear. Germline V gene sequence: CDR1 GTSNPN, CDR2 SVGIG (reference sequence). The CDR3 extends over 15 amino acids. V was pared by 3 bases and J by 1 base, with 10 bases between. CDR3 bases read: TGTGCCTGGAGATGGCCGCTGTCTGGGGCCAACGTC. It specifies CAWRWPLSGANV. The entire CDR3 protein reads CAWRWPLSGANVLTF.

To note about this clone: Coverage ceases 3 residues before the CDR3 finishes, and the germline J gene fills in the end. This chain joins TRBV7-2 and TRBJ1-6; the D is unclear. Deletions cut 1 base from V and 11 bases from J, with 9 bases between. This CDR3 spans 13 amino acids. Germline V gene data show CDR1 as SGHTA and CDR2 as FQGNSA. The part of the CDR3 DNA that was read is TGTGCCAGCAGCTTAGGTTTCACGGCACCC. This codes for CASSLGFTAP. The whole CDR3 is CASSLGFTAPLHF.

Worth noting for this clone: The read falls 3 residues short of the CDR3 end, and the missing part is taken from the germline J gene. The chain combines TRBV5-1 with TRBJ1-4, with D possibly being TRBD1 (6 bases). The germline V gene encodes CDR1 SGHRS and CDR2 YFSETQ. V lost 0 bases, J lost 4 bases, and 10 bases lay in between. The CDR3 consists of 15 residues. The CDR3 DNA, read in part, is TGCGCCAGCAGCTTGGGGGGGCAGAATAATGAAAAA. This translates into CASSLGGQNNEK. The full-length CDR3 reads as CASSLGGQNNEKLFF.

About this clone itself: The CDR3 end is not reached by the read, which stops 3 residues before it; the germline J gene fills it in. V is TRBV30 and J is TRBJ1-4, with D possibly TRBD1 on 5 matching bases. The CDR3 sequence is 13 residues long. The V and J ends lost 5 bases and 8 bases respectively, with 15 bases between them. Germline CDR1 and CDR2: GTSNPN and SVGIG (reference sequence). The part of the CDR3 DNA that was read is TGTGCCTGGCAAGGGGAAGTGGGGGAAAAA. Its protein is CAWQGEVGEK. From start to end, the CDR3 is CAWQGEVGEKLFF.

Worth noting for this clone: Read sequence stops 3 residues before the CDR3 end, and the germline J gene provides the missing end. The chain joins TRBV13 to TRBJ1-1; D might be TRBD1 (5 bases). Deletions cut 4 bases from V and 1 base from J, with 13 bases between. The CDR3 spans 15 residues. From germline, CDR1 is PRHDT and CDR2 FYEKMQ (reference sequence). The sequenced part of the CDR3 DNA is TGTGCCAGCAGCTATAACAGGAAACAGAACACTGAA. It translates to CASSYNRKQNTE. The entire CDR3 is CASSYNRKQNTEAFF.

Comment on this clone: The CDR3 is cut off 3 residues early in the read; its end comes from the germline J gene. The chain carries TRBV19 and TRBJ1-6; 10 positions agree with TRBD1. This CDR3 has 16 amino acids. CDR1 is LNHDA and CDR2 is SQIVND in the germline V gene (reference sequence). The V gene end was trimmed by 6 bases and the J gene end by 11 bases; junction bases not matched to a gene: 13. CDR3 DNA (partial): TGTGCCAGTAGCCCCCCGGTGGGGGACAGGGGTCCACCC. It is translated as CASSPPVGDRGPP. The CDR3 in its entirety is CASSPPVGDRGPPLHF.

Notes on this clone: The read falls 3 residues short of the CDR3 end, and the missing part is taken from the germline J gene. The chain couples TRBV6-1 to TRBJ1-2; D is perhaps TRBD1 (5 bases). The CDR3 runs to 15 residues. The germline V gene has CDR1 MNHNS and CDR2 SASEGT. V was shortened by 8 bases and J by 2 bases, with 18 bases between the two germline ends. CDR3 sequence: CASGGQGVGNYGYTF. The covered CDR3 bases are TGTGCCAGCGGTGGGCAGGGTGTCGGAAACTATGGC.

In the case of this clone: The sequenced fragment ends 3 residues before the CDR3 boundary, so the rest is inferred from the germline J gene. The J gene is TRBJ1-2, the V gene TRBV30, with 7 bases fitting TRBD1. J gave up 5 bases and V 1 base, and 7 bases lay outside the gene matches. Germline V gene sequence: CDR1 GTSNPN, CDR2 SVGIG (reference sequence). This CDR3 contains 14 residues. The CDR3 is CAWSGDRVRYGYTF. Partial CDR3 DNA: TGTGCCTGGAGTGGAGACAGGGTCCGATATGGC. Variable domain in full (rest from reference TRBV30 and TRBJ1-2): SQTIHQWPATLVQPVGSPLSLECTVEGTSNPNLYWYRQAAGRGLQLLFYSVGIGQISSEVPQNLSASRPQDRQFILSSKKLLLSDSGFYLCAWSGDRVRYGYTFGSGTRLTVV.

As to this clone: The read comes to an end 3 residues before the CDR3 does, leaving the germline J gene to fill in the end. The rearrangement links TRBV6-1 to TRBJ2-2; D is perhaps TRBD2 (6 bases). The CDR3 is 13 amino acids. The V gene lost 4 bases and the J gene lost 3 bases, with 6 bases spanning the gap. CDR1 is MNHNS and CDR2 is SASEGT in the germline V gene. This chain's CDR3 is CASSGLDTGELFF. The sequenced CDR3 bases are TGTGCCAGCAGTGGACTAGACACCGGGGAG.

In regard to this clone: The read ends 3 residues early relative to the CDR3; the germline J gene fills the gap. This rearrangement joins TRBV7-2 to TRBJ1-1; maybe TRBD1 (6 bases). CDR1 and CDR2 (germline): SGHTA, FQGNSA. This CDR3 has 12 amino acids. Trimming left V 5 bases short and J 7 bases short, with 11 bases between. The CDR3 region is CASSADSFEAFF. The DNA read from the CDR3 is TGTGCCAGCAGCGCGGACAGCTTTGAA.

On this clone: The sequence runs out 3 residues before the end of the CDR3; the remainder is reconstructed from the germline J gene. The genes are TRBV5-1 and TRBJ1-3, with 9 bases that match TRBD1. The CDR3 runs to 15 residues. Germline V CDR1 and CDR2: SGHRS, YFSETQ. Unmatched junction bases numbered 5, after V lost 3 bases and J lost 4 bases. The DNA read from the CDR3 is TGCGCCAGCAGCTGGGGACAGGGATCCGGAAACACC. Translated: CASSWGQGSGNT. The CDR3 as a whole reads CASSWGQGSGNTIYF. The whole variable domain, filled in from reference TRBV5-1 and TRBJ1-3, reads KAGVTQTPRYLIKTRGQQVTLSCSPISGHRSVSWYQQTPGQGLQFLFEYFSETQRNKGNFPGRFSGRQFSNSRSEMNVSTLELGDSALYLCASSWGQGSGNTIYFGEGSWLTVV.

Notes on this clone: The read is 3 residues too short to cover the CDR3 end, so that end is filled in from the germline J gene. The chain couples TRBV7-2 to TRBJ2-3; a possible D gene is TRBD2 (6 bases). Germline V gene sequence: CDR1 SGHTA, CDR2 FQGNSA. This CDR3 has 15 amino acids. Trimming shortened V by 5 bases and J by 7 bases, and 19 bases separated the two germline ends. The CDR3 loop reads CASSQSGPLVNTQYF. The DNA read from the CDR3 is TGTGCCAGCAGCCAAAGCGGGCCCCTCGTGAATACG.

To note about this clone: The read gets to within 3 residues of the CDR3 end, and the germline J gene fills in the rest. J is TRBJ2-5 and V is TRBV5-1; 8 bases map to TRBD1. CDR1 is SGHRS and CDR2 is YFSETQ in the germline V gene. CDR3 size: 15 residues. Trimming at V came to 1 base and at J to 2 bases, leaving 4 bases not matched to a gene. The sequenced CDR3 bases are TGCGCCAGCAGCTTGTTCGGACAGGGACAAGAGACC. As protein: CASSLFGQGQET. The complete CDR3 sequence is CASSLFGQGQETQYF.

To note about this clone: Read coverage stops 3 residues before the CDR3 terminus; the germline J gene supplies the remainder. The chain recombines TRBV29-1 with TRBJ2-7; 9 nucleotides line up with TRBD1. This CDR3 has 14 amino acids. Germline V lookup: CDR1 SQVTM, CDR2 ANQGSEA. The trim removed 4 bases at V and 5 bases at J, leaving 9 bases unmatched. The CDR3 region is CSVAGTGMINEQYF. The DNA read from the CDR3 is TGCAGCGTTGCTGGGACAGGGATGATAAACGAG.

A note on this clone: The CDR3 end falls 3 residues outside the read, so it is completed with the germline J gene. The rearrangement uses TRBV19 and TRBJ2-1; weak D call: TRBD1 (6 bases). This CDR3 is 13 amino acids long. Looked up from germline, CDR1 is LNHDA and CDR2 is SQIVND (reference sequence). V was clipped by 6 bases and J by 9 bases, with 15 bases between them. This CDR3 is CASRGIQGTEQFF. The sequenced part of the CDR3 DNA is TGTGCCAGTAGGGGGATACAGGGAACTGAG.

With regard to this clone: The CDR3 end lies 3 residues beyond the end of the read and is filled in from the germline J gene. V usage is TRBV7-6 and J usage is TRBJ1-1, with TRBD1 matching over 7 bases. The CDR3 runs 15 residues. V gave up 5 bases and J gave up 4 bases; unmatched junction bases: 10. CDR1 is SGHVS and CDR2 is FNYEAQ in the germline V gene. The CDR3 region is CASSQWDRASTEAFF. The sequenced part of the CDR3 DNA is TGTGCCAGCAGCCAATGGGACAGAGCGAGCACTGAA.